One sample yielded the 21 T cell receptor beta chains listed below, sequenced in a study of shared clonotypes between healthy human individuals (dated by TCRdb to the early 2020s). Library generation was performed with the immunoSEQ multiplex PCR assay. The immuneACCESS repertoire file appears here via TCRdb, limited to in-frame rearrangements. These files lack a portion of the clones; in checked studies, under half of the deficit traces to unresolved V genes, and the cause of the others is not known. This sample lists 2 million to 2.5 million clones; under 95% were detected once. The top ten clones comprise 0.36% of the sample. Sequenced material: naive CD4+ T cells from PBMCs. The intended sense of this specimen's cell subset or site label: CD45RA+ positively selected. Source of these receptors: a man younger than 35 in good health. Some clones in this sample may be carry-over from other donors' samples.

The chain has TRBV5-1 and TRBJ2-1; 9 nucleotides agree with TRBD2. From germline, CDR1 is SGHRS and CDR2 YFSETQ. The CDR3 is 17 residues long. V dropped 0 bases and J dropped 8; count of bases not matched to a gene: 12. The CDR3 loop reads CASSLEFGTSWGDEQFF. The CDR3, as DNA: TGCGCCAGCAGCTTGGAATTCGGGACTAGCTGGGGCGATGAGCAGTTCTTC.

This rearrangement joins TRBV28 to TRBJ2-1; D gene uncertain. V shed 1 base and J shed 11 bases, with 12 bases lying between them. CDR1 and CDR2 from the germline V gene are MDHEN and SYDVKM. The CDR3 loop spans 13 amino acids. CDR3 sequence reads: CASSLFVLGKQFF. The CDR3 region has the DNA TGTGCCAGCAGTTTATTCGTTTTGGGGAAGCAGTTCTTC.

The rearrangement links TRBV7-3 to TRBJ1-1, with unresolved D. The CDR3 has 14 residues. Germline V gene data show CDR1 as SGHTA and CDR2 as FQGTGA. The V and J ends lost 2 bases and 1 base respectively, with 8 bases between them. CDR3 DNA sequence: TGTGCCAGCAGCTTATTAGGCCCGAACACTGAAGCTTTCTTT. It is translated as CASSLLGPNTEAFF.

The V and J genes are TRBV28 and TRBJ1-2, with D maybe TRBD1 (6 bases). Germline loops: CDR1 MDHEN, CDR2 SYDVKM. The CDR3 runs 15 residues. V was pared by 3 bases and J by 4 bases, with 15 bases between. The CDR3 loop reads CASSFDRSPVYGYTF. The CDR3 DNA follows: TGTGCCAGCAGTTTTGACAGGAGTCCCGTCTATGGCTACACCTTC.

The chain links TRBV7-2 to TRBJ1-4, with a possible D match to TRBD1 (6 bases). Looked up from germline, CDR1 is SGHTA and CDR2 is FQGNSA. Deletions cut 1 base from V and 6 bases from J, with 12 bases between. CDR3 size: 15 residues. Written as DNA, the CDR3 is TGTGCCAGCAGCTTAGAGGTCGGGGGGCATGAAAAACTGTTTTTT. Its translation: CASSLEVGGHEKLFF.

The gene calls are TRBV5-8 and TRBJ2-2; D is unresolved. Trimming stripped 0 bases from V and 7 bases from J, with 22 bases between. The CDR3 spans 18 residues. Per germline, CDR1 SGHTS and CDR2 YDEGEE. CDR3 bases: TGTGCCAGCAGCTTGGTGGTGACATATAGTACCACACTCGGGGAGCTGTTTTTT. Amino acid sequence: CASSLVVTYSTTLGELFF.

The chain uses TRBV9 and TRBJ2-6; 7 bases agree with TRBD1. The germline V gene has CDR1 SGDLS and CDR2 YYNGEE. Trimming at V came to 3 bases and at J to 0 bases, leaving 0 bases not matched to a gene. This CDR3 comprises 15 residues. The DNA of the CDR3 is TGTGCCAGCAGCGGGGACAGCTCTGGGGCCAACGTCCTGACTTTC. The encoded protein is CASSGDSSGANVLTF.

The chain uses TRBV11-1 and TRBJ2-2; D uncertain. CDR1 is SGHAT, CDR2 FQDESV, per germline (reference sequence). This CDR3 region has 14 residues. The ends were cut back, 2 bases at V and 5 bases at J, with 9 bases in the middle. CDR3 sequence (DNA): TGTGCCAGCAGCTTATATCGTGGAACCGGGGAGCTGTTTTTT. Translated, it gives CASSLYRGTGELFF.

This clone was counted once. The chain couples TRBV7-2 to TRBJ2-3; 16 bases map to TRBD2. Looked up from germline, CDR1 is SGHTA and CDR2 is FQGNSA. The CDR3 is made up of 16 amino acids. The V segment lost 11 bases and the J segment 5 bases; nucleotides outside the gene matches: 10. CDR3 residues: CAAQPGLAGGEDTQYF. The CDR3 DNA sequence: TGTGCCGCCCAACCGGGACTAGCGGGAGGGGAAGATACGCAGTATTTT.

Points on this clone: Within the sample, other DNA sequences also encode this same CDR3. The genes are TRBV28 and TRBJ1-5, with 8 bases that match TRBD1. The V segment lost 3 bases and the J segment 9 bases; nucleotides outside the gene matches: 7. The CDR3 totals 14 residues. Germline V lookup: CDR1 MDHEN, CDR2 SYDVKM. CDR3 in amino acids: CASSLQGAVRPQHF. CDR3 DNA sequence: TGTGCCAGCAGTTTGCAGGGGGCGGTTAGGCCCCAGCATTTT.

The chain employs TRBV7-2 and TRBJ1-4; possibly TRBD1 for D (6 bases). Trimming shortened V by 2 bases and J by 5 bases, and 9 bases separated the two germline ends. The length of the CDR3 is 14 residues. The germline gives CDR1 SGHTA, CDR2 FQGNSA. DNA for the CDR3: TGTGCCAGCAGCTTAAACAGGGAAAATGAAAAACTGTTTTTT. It is translated as CASSLNRENEKLFF.

This clone has just one count. This rearrangement joins TRBV7-9 to TRBJ2-3; 8 bases fit TRBD2. This CDR3 is 18 amino acids long. V trimming: 4 bases; J trimming: 0 bases; junction bases outside the gene matches: 12. Germline CDR1 and CDR2: SEHNR and FQNEAQ (reference sequence). The CDR3 here is CASSSYPWLAGSTDTQYF. For the CDR3, the DNA is TGTGCCAGCAGCTCCTATCCCTGGTTAGCGGGAAGCACAGATACGCAGTATTTT.

This rearrangement joins TRBV5-6 to TRBJ2-3; 8 bases agree with TRBD2. CDR3 size: 16 residues. The trim removed 3 bases at V and 2 bases at J, leaving 8 bases unmatched. Germline lookup yields CDR1 SGHDT and CDR2 YYEEEE. As DNA, the CDR3 is TGTGCCAGCAGCTCGCTGAGAGCGGGAGACACAGATACGCAGTATTTT. Amino acid sequence: CASSSLRAGDTDTQYF.

The chain is built from TRBV27 and TRBJ2-1, with 7 nucleotides matching TRBD2. CDR1 and CDR2 (germline): MNHEY, SMNVEV (reference sequence). V shed 5 bases, J shed 0 bases, and the junction held 7 bases outside the gene matches. This CDR3 region has 16 residues. CDR3 sequence (DNA): TGTGCCAGCAGTCTCTTTGGGACTACCTCCTACAATGAGCAGTTCTTC. It is translated as CASSLFGTTSYNEQFF.

Details on this clone: The sample carries other DNA sequences with the same CDR3. The rearrangement joins TRBV9 to TRBJ2-5; D perhaps matches TRBD1 (6 bases). The ends were cut back, 1 base at V and 4 bases at J, with 8 bases in the middle. This CDR3 comprises 13 residues. CDR1 is SGDLS and CDR2 is YYNGEE in the germline V gene. The CDR3 DNA sequence: TGTGCCAGCAGCGTACTAGGGGGAGAGACCCAGTACTTC. This codes for CASSVLGGETQYF. The complete variable domain, with remaining parts taken from reference TRBV9 and TRBJ2-5, reads DSGVTQTPKHLITATGQRVTLRCSPRSGDLSVYWYQQSLDQGLQFLIQYYNGEERAKGNILERFSAQQFPDLHSELNLSSLELGDSALYFCASSVLGGETQYFGPGTRLLVL.

The chain carries TRBV30 and TRBJ2-5, with D possibly TRBD2 on 6 matching bases. The germline V gene encodes CDR1 GTSNPN and CDR2 SVGIG (reference sequence). The CDR3 covers 14 residues. Trimming shortened V by 0 bases and J by 5 bases, and 13 bases separated the two germline ends. The CDR3, as DNA: TGTGCCTGGAGTGTTAAGGGAGGTGGGGAGACCCAGTACTTC. Translation gives CAWSVKGGGETQYF.

This chain joins TRBV4-3 and TRBJ2-7, with D tentatively TRBD1 or TRBD2 (5 bases each). The CDR3 has 14 amino acids. Germline CDR1 and CDR2: LGHNA and YSLEER. Deletions cut 4 bases from V and 6 bases from J, with 16 bases between. CDR3 residues: CASSPTWDPGEQYF. CDR3 DNA: TGCGCCAGCAGCCCCACATGGGACCCTGGCGAGCAGTACTTC.

The rearrangement links TRBV19 to TRBJ2-7; D is uncertain. With 8 bases removed from V and 1 base from J, the gap between germline ends came to 3 bases. The V gene's germline CDR1 is LNHDA and CDR2 SQIVND (reference sequence). This CDR3 contains 10 residues. The CDR3 reads CASPSYEQYF. The CDR3 DNA is TGTGCCAGTCCATCCTACGAGCAGTACTTC.

V gene TRBV28 combines with J gene TRBJ2-7; the match to TRBD1 covers 7 bases. This CDR3 region has 14 residues. The junction had 8 bases not matched to a gene; V was cut back by 7 bases and J by 2 bases. The germline V gene encodes CDR1 MDHEN and CDR2 SYDVKM. CDR3 sequence: CASTRGGFPYEQYF. DNA for the CDR3: TGTGCCAGCACCCGAGGGGGCTTTCCCTACGAGCAGTACTTC.

The rearrangement uses TRBV7-2 and TRBJ2-3; D possibly corresponds to TRBD1 (6 bases). Germline loops: CDR1 SGHTA, CDR2 FQGNSA. Trimming stripped 5 bases from V and 1 base from J, with 13 bases between. The CDR3 sequence is 15 residues long. CDR3 amino acids: CASSPQGMGTDTQYF. The CDR3 coding sequence is TGTGCCAGCAGCCCGCAGGGGATGGGCACAGATACGCAGTATTTT.

The CDR3 bases are TGTGCCAGCAGTTACTCGAGTAACTTGCCGTTAACCTTC. Amino acid sequence: CASSYSSNLPLTF. This chain joins TRBV6-6 and TRBJ1-2; no clear D. Germline V gives CDR1 MNHNY, CDR2 SVGAGI (reference sequence). V lost 0 bases, J lost 14 bases, and 16 bases lay in between. The CDR3 has 13 residues.